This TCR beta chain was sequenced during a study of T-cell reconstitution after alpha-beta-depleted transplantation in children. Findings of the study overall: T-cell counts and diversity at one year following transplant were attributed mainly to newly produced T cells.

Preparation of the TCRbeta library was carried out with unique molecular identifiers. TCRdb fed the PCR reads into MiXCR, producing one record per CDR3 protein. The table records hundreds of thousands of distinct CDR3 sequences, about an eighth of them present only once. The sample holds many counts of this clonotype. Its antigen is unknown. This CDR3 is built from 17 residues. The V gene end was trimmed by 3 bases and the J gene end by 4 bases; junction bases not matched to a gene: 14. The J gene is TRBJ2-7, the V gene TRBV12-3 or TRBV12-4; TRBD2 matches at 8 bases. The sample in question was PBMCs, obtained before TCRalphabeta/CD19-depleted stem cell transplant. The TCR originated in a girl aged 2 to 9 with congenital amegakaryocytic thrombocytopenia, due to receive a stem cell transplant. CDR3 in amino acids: CASSLARGGVGLYEQYF. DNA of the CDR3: TGTGCCAGCAGTTTGGCCCGGGGGGGAGTGGGACTTTACGAGCAGTACTTC.